The clone carrying this T cell receptor (beta chain) was seen only once. The identical CDR3 is also encoded by other nucleotide sequences in the sample. TCRdb keeps only in-frame clones here, not all; method: immunoSEQ multiplex PCR. The sample lists millions of clones; 90% to 95% were seen once. CDR1 and CDR2 from the germline V gene are SQVTM and ANQGSEA. The CDR3 is 13 amino acids. Deletions cut 6 bases from V and 8 bases from J, with 16 bases between. This record belongs to a study of shared clonotypes between healthy human individuals. The clonotype was recovered from a man aged 18-30 years in good health. The sample consisted of naive CD4+ T cells sorted from blood. As to subset: CD45RA+ positively selected. V gene TRBV29-1 combines with J gene TRBJ1-4; D is perhaps TRBD1 (5 bases). In DNA form, the CDR3 reads TGCAGCGTCCAGGGCCCCCTGGAGGAAAAACTGTTTTTT. It encodes CSVQGPLEEKLFF.